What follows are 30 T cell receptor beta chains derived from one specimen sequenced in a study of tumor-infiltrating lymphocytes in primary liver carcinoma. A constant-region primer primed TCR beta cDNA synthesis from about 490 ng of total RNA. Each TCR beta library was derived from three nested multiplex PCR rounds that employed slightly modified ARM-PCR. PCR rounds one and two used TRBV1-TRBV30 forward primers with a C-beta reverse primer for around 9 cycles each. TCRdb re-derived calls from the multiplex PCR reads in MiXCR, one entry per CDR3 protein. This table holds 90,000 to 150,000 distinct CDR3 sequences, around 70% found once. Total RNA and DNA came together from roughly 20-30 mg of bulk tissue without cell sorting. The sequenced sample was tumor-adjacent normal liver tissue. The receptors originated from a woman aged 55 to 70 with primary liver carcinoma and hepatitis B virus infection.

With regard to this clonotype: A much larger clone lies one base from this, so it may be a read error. Here the CDR3 reads CTSSLGSERYTF. In nucleotides, the CDR3 is TGTACCAGCAGCTTAGGTTCTGAGCGGTACACCTTC. The chain recombines TRBV7-9 with TRBJ1-2; no clear D gene. In germline, CDR1 is SEHNR, CDR2 FQNEAQ (reference sequence). The CDR3 is 12 amino acids.

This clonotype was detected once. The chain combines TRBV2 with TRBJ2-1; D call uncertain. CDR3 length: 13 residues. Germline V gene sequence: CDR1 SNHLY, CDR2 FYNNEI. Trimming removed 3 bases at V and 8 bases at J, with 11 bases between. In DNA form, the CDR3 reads TGTGCCAGCAGTGATGATTACACACATGAGCAGTTCTTC. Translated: CASSDDYTHEQFF. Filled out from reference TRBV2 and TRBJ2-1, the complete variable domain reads EPEVTQTPSHQVTQMGQEVILRCVPISNHLYFYWYRQILGQKVEFLVSFYNNEISEKSEIFDDQFSVERPDGSNFTLKIRSTKLEDSAMYFCASSDDYTHEQFFGPGTRLTVL.

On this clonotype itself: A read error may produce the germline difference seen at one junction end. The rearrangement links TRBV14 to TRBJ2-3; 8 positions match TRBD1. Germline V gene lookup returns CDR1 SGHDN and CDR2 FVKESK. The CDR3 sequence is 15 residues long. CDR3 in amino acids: CASNQRQGFGYTQYF. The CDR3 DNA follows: TGTGCCAGCAACCAAAGACAGGGGTTCGGATATACGCAGTATTTT. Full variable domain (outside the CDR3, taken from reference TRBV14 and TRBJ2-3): EAGVTQFPSHSVIEKGQTVTLRCDPISGHDNLYWYRRVMGKEIKFLLHFVKESKQDESGMPNNRFLAERTGGTYSTLKVQPAELEDSGVYFCASNQRQGFGYTQYFGPGTRLTVL.

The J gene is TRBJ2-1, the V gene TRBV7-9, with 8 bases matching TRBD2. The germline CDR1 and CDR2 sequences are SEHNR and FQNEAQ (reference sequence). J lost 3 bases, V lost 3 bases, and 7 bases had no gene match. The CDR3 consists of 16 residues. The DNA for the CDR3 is TGTGCCAGCAGCTTGGAACTAGCGGTAGTCTACAATGAGCAGTTCTTC. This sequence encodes CASSLELAVVYNEQFF.

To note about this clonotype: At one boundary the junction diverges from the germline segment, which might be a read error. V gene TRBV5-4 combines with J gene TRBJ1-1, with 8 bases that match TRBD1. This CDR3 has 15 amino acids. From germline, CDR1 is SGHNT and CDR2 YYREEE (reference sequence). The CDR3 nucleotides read TGTGTCAGCAGCTTGGGTGGGACAGGAGTCACTGAAGCTGTCTTT. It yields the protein CVSSLGGTGVTEAVF.

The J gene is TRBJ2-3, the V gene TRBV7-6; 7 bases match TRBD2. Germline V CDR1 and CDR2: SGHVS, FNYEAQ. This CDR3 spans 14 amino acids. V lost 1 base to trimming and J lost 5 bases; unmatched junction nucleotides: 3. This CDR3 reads CASSLGGGLDTQYF. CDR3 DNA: TGTGCCAGCAGCTTAGGGGGGGGATTAGATACGCAGTATTTT.

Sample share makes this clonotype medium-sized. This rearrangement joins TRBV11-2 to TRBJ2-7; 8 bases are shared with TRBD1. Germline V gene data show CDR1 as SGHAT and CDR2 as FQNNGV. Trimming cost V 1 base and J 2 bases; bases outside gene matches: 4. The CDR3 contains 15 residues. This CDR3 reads CASSLGTGRAYEQYF. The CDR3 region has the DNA TGTGCCAGCAGCTTAGGGACAGGGAGAGCCTACGAGCAGTACTTC.

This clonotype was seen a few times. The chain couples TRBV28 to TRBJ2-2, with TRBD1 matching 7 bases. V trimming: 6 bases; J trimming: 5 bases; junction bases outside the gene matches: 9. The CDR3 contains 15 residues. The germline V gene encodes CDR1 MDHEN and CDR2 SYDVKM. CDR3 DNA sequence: TGTGCCAGCAGGGCAGGGGGAAAGTCGACCGGGGAGCTGTTTTTT. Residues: CASRAGGKSTGELFF.

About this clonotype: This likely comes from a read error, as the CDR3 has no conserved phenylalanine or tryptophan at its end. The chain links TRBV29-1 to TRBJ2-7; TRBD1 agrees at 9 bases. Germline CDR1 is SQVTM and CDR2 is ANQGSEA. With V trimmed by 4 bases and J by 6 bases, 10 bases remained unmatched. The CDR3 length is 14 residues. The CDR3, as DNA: TGCAGCGTTGGAAGGGACAGGGACGGAAGCGAGCAGTACTTG. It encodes CSVGRDRDGSEQYL.

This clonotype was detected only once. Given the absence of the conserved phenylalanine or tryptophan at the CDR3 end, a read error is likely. CDR3 amino acids: CSARQGVETQYI. The CDR3 DNA is TGCAGTGCTAGACAGGGGGTAGAGACCCAGTACATC. The chain recombines TRBV20-1 with TRBJ2-5; 7 bases are shared with TRBD1. This CDR3 is 12 amino acids long. The V segment lost 2 bases and the J segment 4 bases; nucleotides outside the gene matches: 1. Germline-derived CDR1 and CDR2 are DFQATT and SNEGSKA (reference sequence).

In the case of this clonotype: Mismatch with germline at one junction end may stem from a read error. CDR3 bases: TGTGTCAGCAATCAACTTCTAGCCAAAAACATTCAGTACTTC. It is translated as CVSNQLLAKNIQYF. The rearrangement uses TRBV14 and TRBJ2-4; D unresolved. CDR1 and CDR2 from the germline V gene are SGHDN and FVKESK. CDR3 size: 14 residues.

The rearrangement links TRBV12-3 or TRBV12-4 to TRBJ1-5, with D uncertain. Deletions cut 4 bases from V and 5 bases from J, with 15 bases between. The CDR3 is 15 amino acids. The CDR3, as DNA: TGTGCCAGCAGTTCGAGAGGGTCCATAGATCAGCCCCAGCATTTT. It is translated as CASSSRGSIDQPQHF.

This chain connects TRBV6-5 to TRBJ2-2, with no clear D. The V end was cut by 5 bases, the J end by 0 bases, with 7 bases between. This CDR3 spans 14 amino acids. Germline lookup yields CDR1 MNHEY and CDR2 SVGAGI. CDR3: CASSPRSNTGELFF. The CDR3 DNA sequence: TGTGCCAGCAGTCCCCGGTCGAACACCGGGGAGCTGTTTTTT.

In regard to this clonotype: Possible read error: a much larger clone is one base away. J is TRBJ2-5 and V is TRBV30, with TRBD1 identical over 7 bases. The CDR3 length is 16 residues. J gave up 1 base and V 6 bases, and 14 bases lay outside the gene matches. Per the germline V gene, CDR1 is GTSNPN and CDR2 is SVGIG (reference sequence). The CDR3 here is CACRRGQSPVQETQYF. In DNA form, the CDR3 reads TGTGCCTGCAGACGGGGACAGTCTCCTGTCCAAGAGACCCAGTACTTC.

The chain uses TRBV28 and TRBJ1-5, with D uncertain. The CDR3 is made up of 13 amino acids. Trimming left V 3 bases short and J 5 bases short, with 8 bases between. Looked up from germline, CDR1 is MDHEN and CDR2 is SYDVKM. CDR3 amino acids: CASSFGGYQPQHF. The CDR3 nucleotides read TGTGCCAGCAGTTTCGGTGGATATCAGCCCCAGCATTTT. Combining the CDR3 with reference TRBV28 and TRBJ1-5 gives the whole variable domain DVKVTQSSRYLVKRTGEKVFLECVQDMDHENMFWYRQDPGLGLRLIYFSYDVKMKEKGDIPEGYSVSREKKERFSLILESASTNQTSMYLCASSFGGYQPQHFGDGTRLSIL.

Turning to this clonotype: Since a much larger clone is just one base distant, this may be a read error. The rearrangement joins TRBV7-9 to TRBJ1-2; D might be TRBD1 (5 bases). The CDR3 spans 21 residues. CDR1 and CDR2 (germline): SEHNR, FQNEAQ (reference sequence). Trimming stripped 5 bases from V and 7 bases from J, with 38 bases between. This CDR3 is CASSPGDGRVGTLRRFVGYTF. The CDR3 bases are TGTGCCAGCAGCCCCGGGGACGGTAGAGTGGGGACTCTGAGACGATTTGTTGGCTACACCTTC.

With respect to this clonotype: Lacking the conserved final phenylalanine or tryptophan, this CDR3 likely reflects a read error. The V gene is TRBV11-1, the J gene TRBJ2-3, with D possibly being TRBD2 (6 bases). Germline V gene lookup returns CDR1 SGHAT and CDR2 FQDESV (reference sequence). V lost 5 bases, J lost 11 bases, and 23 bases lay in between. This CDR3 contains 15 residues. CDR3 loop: CASSAGLLDTYRQYL. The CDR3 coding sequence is TGTGCCAGCAGCGCGGGACTCCTCGACACATATAGGCAGTATTTA.

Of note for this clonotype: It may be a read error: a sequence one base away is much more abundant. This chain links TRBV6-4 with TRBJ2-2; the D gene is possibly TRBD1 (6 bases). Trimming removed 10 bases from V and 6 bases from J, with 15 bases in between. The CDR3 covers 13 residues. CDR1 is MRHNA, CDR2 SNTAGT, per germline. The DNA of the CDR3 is TGTGCCATCAGCCAAGAGGGGGCCGGGGAGCTGTTTTTT. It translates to CAISQEGAGELFF.

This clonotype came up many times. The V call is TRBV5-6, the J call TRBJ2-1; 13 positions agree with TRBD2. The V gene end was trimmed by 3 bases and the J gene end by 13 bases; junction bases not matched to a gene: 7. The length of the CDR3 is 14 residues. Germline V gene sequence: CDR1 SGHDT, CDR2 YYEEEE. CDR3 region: CASSSRTSGSFQFF. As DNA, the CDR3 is TGTGCCAGCAGCTCGCGGACTAGCGGGAGTTTCCAGTTCTTC. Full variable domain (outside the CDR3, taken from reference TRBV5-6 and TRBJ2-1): DAGVTQSPTHLIKTRGQQVTLRCSPKSGHDTVSWYQQALGQGPQFIFQYYEEEERQRGNFPDRFSGHQFPNYSSELNVNALLLGDSALYLCASSSRTSGSFQFFGPGTRLTVL.

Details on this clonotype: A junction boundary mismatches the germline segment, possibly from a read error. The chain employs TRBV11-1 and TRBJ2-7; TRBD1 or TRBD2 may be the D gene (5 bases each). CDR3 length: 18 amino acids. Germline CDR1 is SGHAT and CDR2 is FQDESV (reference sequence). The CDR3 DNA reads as TGTGCCAGCAGTAACCAACCGGGGCAGGGAGAATTGGTCTACAAGCAGTACTTC. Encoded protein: CASSNQPGQGELVYKQYF.

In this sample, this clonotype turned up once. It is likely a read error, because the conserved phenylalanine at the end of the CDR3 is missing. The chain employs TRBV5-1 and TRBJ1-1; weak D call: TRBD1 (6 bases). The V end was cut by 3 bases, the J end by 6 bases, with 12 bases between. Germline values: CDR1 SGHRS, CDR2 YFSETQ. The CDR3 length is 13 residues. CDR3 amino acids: CASSYDGGPEAFL. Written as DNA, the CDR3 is TGCGCCAGCAGCTATGACGGGGGGCCTGAAGCTTTCTTG.

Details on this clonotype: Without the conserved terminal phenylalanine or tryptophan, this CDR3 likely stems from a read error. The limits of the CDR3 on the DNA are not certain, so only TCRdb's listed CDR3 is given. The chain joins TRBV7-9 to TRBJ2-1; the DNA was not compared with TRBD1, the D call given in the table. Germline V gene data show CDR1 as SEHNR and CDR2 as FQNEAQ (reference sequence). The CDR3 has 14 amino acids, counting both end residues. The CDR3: CASSLEGGYNELFS.

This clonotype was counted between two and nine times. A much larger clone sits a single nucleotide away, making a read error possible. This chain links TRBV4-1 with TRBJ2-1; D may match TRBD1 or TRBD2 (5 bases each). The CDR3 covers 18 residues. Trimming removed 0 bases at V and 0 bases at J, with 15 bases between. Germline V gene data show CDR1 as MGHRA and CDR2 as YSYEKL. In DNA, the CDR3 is TGCGCCAGCAGCCAAGAGATTCATAGGGGAGACTCCTACAATGAGCAGTTCTTC. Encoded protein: CASSQEIHRGDSYNEQFF.

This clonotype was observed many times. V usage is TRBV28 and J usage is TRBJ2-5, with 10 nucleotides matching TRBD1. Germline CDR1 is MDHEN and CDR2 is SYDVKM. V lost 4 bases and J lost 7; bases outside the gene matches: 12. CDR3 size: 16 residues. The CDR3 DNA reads TGTGCCAGCAGTTCCACCGGGACAGGGGAAGGGGGGACCCAGTACTTC. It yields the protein CASSSTGTGEGGTQYF.

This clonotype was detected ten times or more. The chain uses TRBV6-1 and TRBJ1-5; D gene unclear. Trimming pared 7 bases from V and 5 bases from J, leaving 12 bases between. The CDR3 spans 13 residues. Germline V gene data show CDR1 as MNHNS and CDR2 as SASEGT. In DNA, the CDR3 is TGTGCCAGCACTCCGGGAATATATCAGCCCCAGCATTTT. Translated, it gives CASTPGIYQPQHF.

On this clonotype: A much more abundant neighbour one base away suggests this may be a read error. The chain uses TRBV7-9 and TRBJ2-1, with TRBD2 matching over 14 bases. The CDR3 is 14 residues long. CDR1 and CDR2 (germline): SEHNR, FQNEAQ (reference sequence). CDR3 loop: CASSKGLAGDDQFF. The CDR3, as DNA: TGTGCCAGCAGCAAGGGACTAGCGGGAGATGATCAGTTCTTC.

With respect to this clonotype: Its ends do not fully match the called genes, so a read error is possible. The CDR3 DNA is TGTGCCGGCAGCTTAGATCGGAGCCTAGCGTTTAGCGCCGGGGAGCTGTTTTTT. Translation: CAGSLDRSLAFSAGELFF. This sequence joins TRBV11-2 and TRBJ2-2; D is perhaps TRBD2 (6 bases). Germline CDR1 SGHAT, CDR2 FQNNGV. The CDR3 is 18 amino acids.

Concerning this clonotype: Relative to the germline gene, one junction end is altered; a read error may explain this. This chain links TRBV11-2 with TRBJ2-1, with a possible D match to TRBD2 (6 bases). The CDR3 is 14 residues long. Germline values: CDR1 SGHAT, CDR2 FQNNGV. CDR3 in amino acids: CGNSLAGSLNERFF. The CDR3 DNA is TGTGGCAACAGCTTAGCCGGGAGTCTCAATGAGCGGTTCTTC.

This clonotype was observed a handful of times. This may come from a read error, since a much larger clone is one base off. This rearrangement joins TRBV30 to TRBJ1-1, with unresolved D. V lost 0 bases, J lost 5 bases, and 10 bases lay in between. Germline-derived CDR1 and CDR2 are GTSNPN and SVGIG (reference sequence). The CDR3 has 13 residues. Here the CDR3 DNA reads TGTGCCTGGAGTGTAGATAGCAAAACTGAAGCTTTCTTT. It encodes CAWSVDSKTEAFF.

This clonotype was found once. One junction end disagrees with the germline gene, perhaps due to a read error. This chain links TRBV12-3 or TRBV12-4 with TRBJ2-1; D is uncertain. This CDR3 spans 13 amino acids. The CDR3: CASSLLTNNEQFF. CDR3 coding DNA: TGTGCCAGCAGTTTACTAACGAACAATGAACAGTTCTTC.